Listed below are T cell receptor beta chains from one sample, sequenced in a study of OX40 agonist ivuxolimab in advanced cancers. Assay: immunoSEQ multiplex PCR; the TCRdb copy retains only in-frame clones and omits some. The sample carries about 84,000 clones, about 94% recorded once. Sequenced here: CD4+ or CD8+ T cells sorted from blood, sampled in a trial of the OX40 agonist ivuxolimab. Source of these receptors: an adult with an advanced solid tumor such as melanoma, head and neck, liver or kidney cancer. Each CDR3 is given with its conserved first and last residue. Fields, in order: CDR3 protein, CDR3 DNA, clone size, CDR3 length, D gene, J gene, V gene. D genes are given only for firm matches. A clone size is listed for some rows: how often the clone was seen (once, few, many), or a class if it is expanded.

CDR3 protein: CASSYSIGGYYGYTF; CDR3 DNA: TGTGCCAGCAGTTACTCCATCGGGGGGTACTATGGCTACACCTTC; clone size: once; CDR3 length: 15; D gene: -; J gene: TRBJ1-2; V gene: TRBV6-5
CDR3 protein: CASSFVNGRAGFNEQFF; CDR3 DNA: TGTGCCAGCAGCTTCGTTAACGGGAGGGCCGGTTTCAATGAGCAGTTCTTC; clone size: -; CDR3 length: 17; D gene: TRBD2; J gene: TRBJ2-1; V gene: TRBV11-3
CDR3 protein: CASSQSLGGQGLYGYTF; CDR3 DNA: TGCGCCAGCAGCCAAAGCCTAGGCGGACAGGGCCTCTATGGCTACACCTTC; clone size: -; CDR3 length: 17; D gene: TRBD1; J gene: TRBJ1-2; V gene: TRBV4-1
CDR3 protein: CASSLSGSGGQETQYF; CDR3 DNA: TGTGCCAGCAGCTTAAGCGGGAGCGGGGGACAAGAGACCCAGTACTTC; clone size: -; CDR3 length: 16; D gene: TRBD2; J gene: TRBJ2-5; V gene: TRBV13
CDR3 protein: CASSLQGAKGPYEQYF; CDR3 DNA: TGCGCCAGCAGCTTACAGGGGGCCAAAGGACCCTACGAGCAGTACTTC; clone size: -; CDR3 length: 16; D gene: TRBD1; J gene: TRBJ2-7; V gene: TRBV5-1
CDR3 protein: CASRPTWASGRPRETQYF; CDR3 DNA: TGTGCCAGCAGGCCCACTTGGGCTAGCGGGAGGCCGCGGGAGACCCAGTACTTC; clone size: -; CDR3 length: 18; D gene: TRBD2; J gene: TRBJ2-5; V gene: TRBV7-2
CDR3 protein: CAWSVGVATEAFF; CDR3 DNA: TGTGCCTGGAGTGTCGGTGTTGCCACTGAAGCTTTCTTT; clone size: -; CDR3 length: 13; D gene: -; J gene: TRBJ1-1; V gene: TRBV30
CDR3 protein: CASSEGTSYEQFF; CDR3 DNA: TGTGCCAGCAGCGAGGGGACTAGCTATGAGCAGTTCTTC; clone size: once; CDR3 length: 13; D gene: TRBD2; J gene: TRBJ2-1; V gene: TRBV5-4
CDR3 protein: CASSFRGPNEQFF; CDR3 DNA: TGTGCCAGCAGTTTCCGTGGTCCCAATGAGCAGTTCTTC; clone size: -; CDR3 length: 13; D gene: -; J gene: TRBJ2-1; V gene: TRBV28
CDR3 protein: CASSVVQKMDRNNGYTF; CDR3 DNA: TGTGCCAGCAGCGTAGTTCAAAAGATGGACAGAAATAATGGCTACACCTTC; clone size: -; CDR3 length: 17; D gene: -; J gene: TRBJ1-2; V gene: TRBV9
CDR3 protein: CASSAGTGREKLFF; CDR3 DNA: TGTGCCAGCAGCGCAGGGACAGGGAGAGAAAAACTGTTTTTT; clone size: -; CDR3 length: 14; D gene: TRBD1; J gene: TRBJ1-4; V gene: TRBV9
CDR3 protein: CASSRITDTQYF; CDR3 DNA: TGTGCCAGCAGCCGGATCACAGATACGCAGTATTTT; clone size: -; CDR3 length: 12; D gene: -; J gene: TRBJ2-3; V gene: TRBV11-2
CDR3 protein: CASSMGGEQPQHF; CDR3 DNA: TGTGCCAGTAGTATGGGGGGAGAGCAGCCCCAGCATTTT; clone size: -; CDR3 length: 13; D gene: -; J gene: TRBJ1-5; V gene: TRBV19
CDR3 protein: CASSQNPRDRVNEQYF; CDR3 DNA: TGTGCCAGCAGCCAAAATCCCCGGGACAGGGTCAACGAGCAGTACTTC; clone size: -; CDR3 length: 16; D gene: TRBD1; J gene: TRBJ2-7; V gene: TRBV4-2
CDR3 protein: CASSSTGAGYGYTF; CDR3 DNA: TGTGCCAGCAGTTCGACAGGGGCGGGCTATGGCTACACCTTC; clone size: -; CDR3 length: 14; D gene: TRBD1; J gene: TRBJ1-2; V gene: TRBV6-6
CDR3 protein: CASSVEPAPSSYEQYF; CDR3 DNA: TGTGCCAGCAGCGTAGAGCCAGCGCCCAGCTCCTACGAGCAGTACTTC; clone size: -; CDR3 length: 16; D gene: -; J gene: TRBJ2-7; V gene: TRBV9
CDR3 protein: CASSILPGQGREQYF; CDR3 DNA: TGTGCCAGCAGCATATTACCGGGACAGGGGCGCGAGCAGTACTTC; clone size: -; CDR3 length: 15; D gene: -; J gene: TRBJ2-7; V gene: TRBV21-1
CDR3 protein: CASSPGLARNEQFF; CDR3 DNA: TGTGCCAGCAGCCCGGGACTAGCAAGGAATGAGCAGTTCTTC; clone size: -; CDR3 length: 14; D gene: TRBD2; J gene: TRBJ2-1; V gene: TRBV6-5
CDR3 protein: CASSPSVAGELFF; CDR3 DNA: TGTGCCAGCAGTCCTAGCGTCGCCGGGGAGCTGTTTTTT; clone size: -; CDR3 length: 13; D gene: -; J gene: TRBJ2-2; V gene: TRBV16
CDR3 protein: CASSFIKSGGNEQFF; CDR3 DNA: TGTGCCAGCAGCTTCATTAAATCAGGGGGCAATGAGCAGTTCTTC; clone size: -; CDR3 length: 15; D gene: TRBD1; J gene: TRBJ2-1; V gene: TRBV7-6
CDR3 protein: CASSPLAGADTQYF; CDR3 DNA: TGTGCCAGCAGTCCCTTAGCGGGGGCAGATACGCAGTATTTT; clone size: -; CDR3 length: 14; D gene: TRBD2; J gene: TRBJ2-3; V gene: TRBV28
CDR3 protein: CASSLDPRSSYEQYF; CDR3 DNA: TGTGCCAGCAGCTTAGACCCAAGGAGCTCCTACGAGCAGTACTTC; clone size: -; CDR3 length: 15; D gene: -; J gene: TRBJ2-7; V gene: TRBV11-3
CDR3 protein: CASSEGSLGELFF; CDR3 DNA: TGTGCCAGCAGTGAAGGCAGTCTCGGGGAGCTGTTTTTT; clone size: once; CDR3 length: 13; D gene: -; J gene: TRBJ2-2; V gene: TRBV2
CDR3 protein: CSVAGVTEAFF; CDR3 DNA: TGCAGCGTTGCAGGGGTTACTGAAGCTTTCTTT; clone size: once; CDR3 length: 11; D gene: -; J gene: TRBJ1-1; V gene: TRBV29-1
CDR3 protein: CASSLGKSSYEQYF; CDR3 DNA: TGTGCCAGCAGTTTGGGTAAAAGCTCCTACGAGCAGTACTTC; clone size: -; CDR3 length: 14; D gene: -; J gene: TRBJ2-7; V gene: TRBV11-2
CDR3 protein: CASSFGTSGNPYEQYF; CDR3 DNA: TGTGCCAGCAGCTTCGGGACTAGCGGGAACCCCTACGAGCAGTACTTC; clone size: -; CDR3 length: 16; D gene: TRBD2; J gene: TRBJ2-7; V gene: TRBV9
CDR3 protein: CATSPSGVYNEQFF; CDR3 DNA: TGTGCCACCAGCCCTAGCGGGGTGTACAATGAGCAGTTCTTC; clone size: -; CDR3 length: 14; D gene: TRBD2; J gene: TRBJ2-1; V gene: TRBV15
CDR3 protein: CASSLASTWQAQETQYF; CDR3 DNA: TGTGCTAGCAGCTTAGCGTCCACTTGGCAGGCCCAAGAGACCCAGTACTTC; clone size: -; CDR3 length: 17; D gene: -; J gene: TRBJ2-5; V gene: TRBV7-7
CDR3 protein: CASSLGSYEQYF; CDR3 DNA: TGTGCCAGCAGCTTAGGCTCCTACGAGCAGTACTTC; clone size: -; CDR3 length: 12; D gene: -; J gene: TRBJ2-7; V gene: TRBV6-5
CDR3 protein: CASSLTGRVGYGYTF; CDR3 DNA: TGTGCCAGCAGTTTAACTGGCCGGGTGGGCTATGGCTACACCTTC; clone size: few; CDR3 length: 15; D gene: -; J gene: TRBJ1-2; V gene: TRBV27
CDR3 protein: CASGEHGTTRTDTQYF; CDR3 DNA: TGTGCTAGTGGGGAACACGGGACTACACGCACAGATACGCAGTATTTT; clone size: -; CDR3 length: 16; D gene: TRBD2; J gene: TRBJ2-3; V gene: TRBV12-5
CDR3 protein: CASSPRTGLYEQYF; CDR3 DNA: TGTGCCAGTAGTCCGCGGACAGGGTTGTACGAGCAGTACTTC; clone size: -; CDR3 length: 14; D gene: TRBD1; J gene: TRBJ2-7; V gene: TRBV19
CDR3 protein: CASSLVAGQSNEKLFF; CDR3 DNA: TGTGCCAGCAGTTTAGTGGCCGGACAGTCTAATGAAAAACTGTTTTTT; clone size: -; CDR3 length: 16; D gene: -; J gene: TRBJ1-4; V gene: TRBV27
CDR3 protein: CASSYSGTGNEQFF; CDR3 DNA: TGTGCCAGCAGTTACTCCGGGACTGGAAATGAGCAGTTCTTC; clone size: -; CDR3 length: 14; D gene: -; J gene: TRBJ2-1; V gene: TRBV6-6
CDR3 protein: CASSPRTGPKNGYTF; CDR3 DNA: TGTGCCAGCAGCCCGCGGACAGGCCCTAAGAACGGCTACACCTTC; clone size: -; CDR3 length: 15; D gene: TRBD1; J gene: TRBJ1-2; V gene: TRBV7-9
CDR3 protein: CASTIGQGAWEKLFF; CDR3 DNA: TGCGCCAGCACCATAGGACAGGGGGCCTGGGAAAAACTGTTTTTT; clone size: once; CDR3 length: 15; D gene: TRBD1; J gene: TRBJ1-4; V gene: TRBV5-1
CDR3 protein: CASSSAHGGGGDQPQHF; CDR3 DNA: TGTGCCAGCAGTTCGGCCCACGGGGGTGGTGGGGATCAGCCCCAGCATTTT; clone size: -; CDR3 length: 17; D gene: -; J gene: TRBJ1-5; V gene: TRBV28
CDR3 protein: CASKIISETRDQPQHF; CDR3 DNA: TGTGCCAGCAAAATCATCTCGGAAACGAGGGATCAGCCCCAGCATTTT; clone size: few; CDR3 length: 16; D gene: -; J gene: TRBJ1-5; V gene: TRBV28
CDR3 protein: CASSVDSASSYEQYF; CDR3 DNA: TGTGCCAGCAGCGTAGACTCGGCTAGCTCCTACGAGCAGTACTTC; clone size: -; CDR3 length: 15; D gene: -; J gene: TRBJ2-7; V gene: TRBV9
CDR3 protein: CASSGSPGQGFYEQFF; CDR3 DNA: TGTGCCAGCAGCGGCAGCCCGGGACAGGGGTTCTATGAGCAGTTCTTC; clone size: -; CDR3 length: 16; D gene: TRBD1; J gene: TRBJ2-1; V gene: TRBV9